One and the same sample provided the 30 T cell receptor beta chains below, sequenced in a study of blood T cell repertoires in COVID-19. Clones were sequenced by immunoSEQ multiplex PCR, and TCRdb holds only the in-frame ones, with some missing. The table has some 54,000 clones, 91% seen once. The sequencing input was peripheral blood. The receptors come from a man in his fifties or sixties with acute or convalescent COVID-19.

This chain joins TRBV4-3 and TRBJ2-1; 7 nucleotides line up with TRBD2. The CDR3 loop spans 16 amino acids. Losses at the gene ends were 0 bases for V and 7 bases for J; bases not matched to a gene: 9. Germline CDR1 is LGHNA and CDR2 is YSLEER. The CDR3 protein is CASSQDWGGDRNEQFF. The CDR3 DNA reads TGCGCCAGCAGCCAAGATTGGGGGGGAGACAGAAATGAGCAGTTCTTC.

J is TRBJ2-5 and V is TRBV29-1; D is unresolved. Germline values: CDR1 SQVTM, CDR2 ANQGSEA. V was clipped by 1 base and J by 3 bases, with 3 bases between them. The CDR3 runs 11 residues. The DNA of the CDR3 is TGCAGCGTTGAAGTTAAAGAGACCCAGTACTTC. It specifies CSVEVKETQYF.

The chain is built from TRBV18 and TRBJ1-4; tentative D call: TRBD1 (6 bases). The CDR3 is 19 residues long. Germline assignment: CDR1 KGHSH and CDR2 LQKENI. Trimming stripped 3 bases from V and 1 base from J, with 21 bases between. As DNA, the CDR3 is TGTGCCAGCTCACCTGATAACCTATTCTCGGGACAAACTAATGAAAAACTGTTTTTT. It is translated as CASSPDNLFSGQTNEKLFF.

This chain uses TRBV28 with TRBJ1-6; the D is unclear. Trimming pared 7 bases from V and 5 bases from J, leaving 6 bases between. The CDR3 spans 12 residues. The germline V gene encodes CDR1 MDHEN and CDR2 SYDVKM. The DNA of the CDR3 is TGTGCCAGCAATCAAAATAATTCACCCCTCCACTTT. It specifies CASNQNNSPLHF.

A word on this clone: The conserved phenylalanine or tryptophan normally closing the CDR3 is absent here, so this likely arose from a read error. The limits of the CDR3 on the DNA are not certain, so only TCRdb's listed CDR3 is given. The V and J genes are TRBV3-1 (or the pseudogene TRBV3-2) and TRBJ1-1; the tabulated D call, TRBD1, remains unverified against the DNA. The CDR3 numbers 12 amino acids, ends counted. Germline assignment: CDR1 LGHDT and CDR2 YNNKEL (reference sequence). This CDR3 is CASSQGALTGKM.

V and J are TRBV14 and TRBJ2-5, with D maybe TRBD2 (5 bases). The CDR3 is made up of 15 amino acids. V lost 0 bases and J 5 bases, leaving 13 bases between the germline ends. From germline, CDR1 is SGHDN and CDR2 FVKESK. CDR3 in amino acids: CASSQDGRIMETQYF. In DNA form, the CDR3 reads TGTGCCAGCAGCCAAGATGGGAGAATCATGGAGACCCAGTACTTC.

This chain uses TRBV11-2 with TRBJ2-2, with 7 bases that match TRBD1. CDR3 size: 15 residues. The germline V gene encodes CDR1 SGHAT and CDR2 FQNNGV. V lost 6 bases to trimming and J lost 5 bases; unmatched junction nucleotides: 9. The CDR3, as DNA: TGTGCCAGCAGTCGACAGGGAGTAGTTACCGGGGAGCTGTTTTTT. Protein product: CASSRQGVVTGELFF.

The genes are TRBV7-3 and TRBJ2-1, with a possible D match to TRBD1 (6 bases). Germline V gives CDR1 SGHTA, CDR2 FQGTGA. The CDR3 runs 15 residues. V gave up 2 bases and J gave up 0 bases, with 8 bases separating them. DNA of the CDR3: TGTGCCAGCAGCTTACAAGGGGGCTCCTACAATGAGCAGTTCTTC. As protein: CASSLQGGSYNEQFF.

The chain has TRBV5-6 and TRBJ2-1; TRBD1 matches 7 bases. CDR1 is SGHDT and CDR2 is YYEEEE in the germline V gene. The CDR3 runs 16 residues. Trimming removed 4 bases from V and 3 bases from J; junction bases left unmatched: 10. CDR3: CASSALTGDNYNEQFF. The CDR3 bases are TGTGCCAGCAGCGCGCTAACAGGGGATAACTACAATGAGCAGTTCTTC.

This chain connects TRBV4-3 to TRBJ1-1; D call uncertain. From germline, CDR1 is LGHNA and CDR2 YSLEER. This CDR3 spans 13 amino acids. Trimming took off 4 bases at V and 5 bases at J, with 11 bases between the two ends. The CDR3, as DNA: TGCGCCAGCAGCCCCCTGGGAGGGACTGAAGCTTTCTTT. Translation: CASSPLGGTEAFF.

The V and J genes are TRBV19 and TRBJ2-1; no clear D. This CDR3 is 14 amino acids long. V was trimmed by 10 bases and J by 5 bases, leaving 18 bases between them. Germline V gene data show CDR1 as LNHDA and CDR2 as SQIVND (reference sequence). CDR3 sequence reads: CATRTGVKNNEQFF. The CDR3 DNA follows: TGTGCCACCCGAACCGGTGTAAAAAACAATGAGCAGTTCTTC.

The chain uses TRBV23-1 and TRBJ2-7, with TRBD2 as a possible D gene (8 bases). TRBV23-1 is designated an ORF whose function remains uncertain. V was pared by 0 bases and J by 1 base, with 25 bases between. The CDR3 sequence is 20 residues long. DNA for the CDR3: TGCGCCAGCAGTCAATCGAGGACAGGACCCCCGGGACTAGAGTCCTACGAGCAGTACTTC. Protein: CASSQSRTGPPGLESYEQYF.

Worth noting for this clone: An end of the junction differs from the germline gene, which may be a read error. V is TRBV20-1 and J is TRBJ1-3; D remains unclear. The CDR3 runs to 11 residues. Germline assignment: CDR1 DFQATT and CDR2 SNEGSKA (reference sequence). CDR3 sequence (DNA): TGCAGTGCTAGAGAACGCGACACCCTTAATTTT. The encoded protein is CSARERDTLNF.

V gene TRBV19 combines with J gene TRBJ1-5; no reliable D call. The CDR3 contains 13 residues. Per the germline V gene, CDR1 is LNHDA and CDR2 is SQIVND (reference sequence). Trimming shortened V by 11 bases and J by 3 bases, and 14 bases separated the two germline ends. CDR3: CAGSEALNQPQHF. The CDR3 DNA sequence: TGTGCCGGATCAGAGGCCCTCAATCAGCCCCAGCATTTT.

The chain is built from TRBV9 and TRBJ2-1; 11 nucleotides align to TRBD2. V lost 7 bases and J lost 5; bases outside the gene matches: 11. Germline CDR1 is SGDLS and CDR2 is YYNGEE. CDR3 length: 16 amino acids. CDR3 coding DNA: TGTGCCAGCGACGAGACGGGGACTAGCGGTAACAATGAGCAGTTCTTC. It translates to CASDETGTSGNNEQFF.

This sequence joins TRBV14 and TRBJ1-4; D is undetermined. Germline-derived CDR1 and CDR2 are SGHDN and FVKESK. Trimming removed 2 bases from V and 8 bases from J, with 15 bases in between. The CDR3 is 15 residues long. CDR3 protein: CASSQRSPTEEKLFF. DNA of the CDR3: TGTGCCAGCAGCCAAAGGTCACCGACTGAGGAAAAACTGTTTTTT.

This chain uses TRBV2 with TRBJ2-5; D remains unclear. V was cut by 10 bases and J by 5 bases, with 11 bases left in between. The CDR3 consists of 11 residues. In germline, CDR1 is SNHLY, CDR2 FYNNEI. In DNA, the CDR3 is TGTGCCATCAACTCGTATGAGACCCAGTACTTC. Protein product: CAINSYETQYF.

Concerning this clone: One end of the junction does not line up with germline, which may come from a read error. The J gene is TRBJ1-3, the V gene TRBV28; 7 nucleotides align to TRBD1. CDR3 length: 16 amino acids. The germline CDR1 and CDR2 sequences are MDHEN and SYDVKM. This chain's CDR3 is CASSLSGTEVGNTIYF. CDR3 DNA: TGTGCCAGCAGCTTATCCGGGACAGAAGTTGGAAACACCATATATTTT.

This chain links TRBV28 with TRBJ2-7, with 8 bases lining up with TRBD2. Losses at the gene ends were 5 bases for V and 0 bases for J; bases not matched to a gene: 15. Per the germline V gene, CDR1 is MDHEN and CDR2 is SYDVKM. The CDR3 has 18 residues. The CDR3 loop reads CASSRASRGSGTSYEQYF. CDR3 sequence (DNA): TGTGCCAGCAGTCGTGCTTCGCGGGGTAGCGGGACCTCCTACGAGCAGTACTTC.

The rearrangement joins TRBV5-1 to TRBJ2-3; 13 nucleotides agree with TRBD2. CDR1 and CDR2 (germline): SGHRS, YFSETQ. Unmatched junction bases numbered 4, after V lost 0 bases and J lost 0 bases. CDR3 size: 18 residues. The CDR3 loop reads CASSLGGTSGTSTDTQYF. The DNA for the CDR3 is TGCGCCAGCAGCTTGGGGGGGACTAGCGGGACTAGCACAGATACGCAGTATTTT.

J is TRBJ2-4 and V is TRBV4-2; 9 bases line up with TRBD1. Germline-derived CDR1 and CDR2 are LGHNA and YNFKEQ. Germline trimming cut 4 bases from V and 7 bases from J; bases unmatched to any gene: 2. CDR3 length: 13 amino acids. CDR3 coding DNA: TGTGCCAGCAGCCTAGGACAGGGGAACATTCAGTACTTC. Its protein is CASSLGQGNIQYF.

The chain uses TRBV7-9 and TRBJ2-1; 12 bases map to TRBD2. V dropped 0 bases and J dropped 7; count of bases not matched to a gene: 4. Looked up from germline, CDR1 is SEHNR and CDR2 is FQNEAQ (reference sequence). This CDR3 is 16 amino acids long. CDR3 region: CASSLAVGLAGNEQFF. DNA of the CDR3: TGTGCCAGCAGCTTAGCAGTTGGACTAGCGGGGAATGAGCAGTTCTTC.

This clone was detected only once. The CDR3 coding sequence is TGTGCCAGCAGCTTATGGGGCGGGAGAAGCCAAGAGACCCAGTACTTC. Protein product: CASSLWGGRSQETQYF. This sequence joins TRBV7-9 and TRBJ2-5, with 7 bases fitting TRBD2. Unmatched junction bases numbered 7, after V lost 2 bases and J lost 1 base. Germline values: CDR1 SEHNR, CDR2 FQNEAQ (reference sequence). This CDR3 contains 16 residues.

This sequence joins TRBV6-2 or TRBV6-3 and TRBJ2-7; perhaps TRBD1 as D (5 bases). Trimming took 5 bases from V and 0 from J, leaving 17 bases between them. This CDR3 is built from 16 residues. Germline V lookup: CDR1 MNHEY, CDR2 SVGEGT. CDR3 bases: TGTGCCAGCAGTGAGCGCAGGGTGGACCTCTCCTACGAGCAGTACTTC. Translated: CASSERRVDLSYEQYF.

The chain employs TRBV4-1 and TRBJ1-2; TRBD1 might be the D (6 bases). The CDR3 is made up of 16 amino acids. From germline, CDR1 is MGHRA and CDR2 YSYEKL. V was cut by 4 bases and J by 4 bases, with 19 bases left in between. CDR3 protein: CASSLVQTGDLYGYTF. CDR3 nucleotide sequence: TGCGCCAGCAGCCTTGTTCAGACAGGTGATCTCTATGGCTACACCTTC.

The rearrangement links TRBV7-9 to TRBJ2-1; 13 nucleotides align to TRBD2. Germline V gives CDR1 SEHNR, CDR2 FQNEAQ (reference sequence). V was pared by 5 bases and J by 7 bases, with 5 bases of the junction left unmatched. This CDR3 spans 15 amino acids. The CDR3 sequence is CASSRTSGSTNEQFF. The CDR3 DNA reads as TGTGCCAGCAGCCGGACTAGCGGGAGCACGAATGAGCAGTTCTTC.

The chain is built from TRBV7-9 and TRBJ2-2, with D uncertain. The germline CDR1 and CDR2 sequences are SEHNR and FQNEAQ (reference sequence). The CDR3 is 14 amino acids. V was clipped by 4 bases and J by 0 bases, with 6 bases between them. CDR3 sequence reads: CASSSYTNTGELFF. The CDR3, as DNA: TGTGCCAGCAGCTCCTATACGAACACCGGGGAGCTGTTTTTT.

The chain combines TRBV9 with TRBJ1-1, with a tentative D call TRBD1 (6 bases). Germline V CDR1 and CDR2: SGDLS, YYNGEE. This CDR3 has 11 residues. Between the trimmed V and J ends, which lost 4 bases and 13 bases, there was a span of 14 bases. The CDR3 here is CASSSRTVIFF. DNA for the CDR3: TGTGCCAGCAGCTCGAGGACAGTCATTTTCTTT.

This clone was detected only once. This chain connects TRBV7-2 to TRBJ2-3; D is possibly TRBD1 (5 bases). Trimming took off 6 bases at V and 3 bases at J, with 13 bases between the two ends. The CDR3 runs 14 residues. From germline, CDR1 is SGHTA and CDR2 FQGNSA. CDR3 bases: TGTGCCAGCAGTCCTGGTGGGGCGACAGATACGCAGTATTTT. It encodes CASSPGGATDTQYF.

The chain combines TRBV30 with TRBJ1-1, with a weak D call TRBD1 (5 bases). Germline V gene sequence: CDR1 GTSNPN, CDR2 SVGIG (reference sequence). This CDR3 has 13 amino acids. The V gene lost 6 bases and the J gene lost 5 bases, with 16 bases spanning the gap. CDR3 protein: CACSPGVGTEAFF. CDR3 in DNA: TGTGCCTGTTCCCCGGGGGTAGGAACTGAAGCTTTCTTT.